This T cell receptor (beta chain) was captured in a study of response to subunit inactivated influenza vaccine. Overall study results and limits: A suggestion made by the authors is that each seasonal influenza vaccination recruits few new T cells.

TCRdb recomputed calls from the RT-PCR reads with MiXCR, one row per CDR3 protein. Here the sample spans more than 400,000 distinct CDR3 sequences, 7.2% being singletons. Only a few counts were recorded for this clonotype. Antigen: not known. The CDR3 has 12 residues. Germline CDR1 reads DFQATT; CDR2 reads SNEGSKA (reference sequence). Trimming took 5 bases from V and 4 from J, leaving 11 bases between them. Sequencing used PBMCs from blood, obtained less than 30 months after vaccination. The chain joins TRBV20-1 to TRBJ1-1; D may be TRBD1 (5 bases). The clonotype originates from a man aged 50-75 years who received an inactivated influenza vaccine. CDR3 in amino acids: CSAGTRLTEAFF. In nucleotides, the CDR3 is TGCAGTGCTGGGACCAGACTCACTGAAGCTTTCTTT.